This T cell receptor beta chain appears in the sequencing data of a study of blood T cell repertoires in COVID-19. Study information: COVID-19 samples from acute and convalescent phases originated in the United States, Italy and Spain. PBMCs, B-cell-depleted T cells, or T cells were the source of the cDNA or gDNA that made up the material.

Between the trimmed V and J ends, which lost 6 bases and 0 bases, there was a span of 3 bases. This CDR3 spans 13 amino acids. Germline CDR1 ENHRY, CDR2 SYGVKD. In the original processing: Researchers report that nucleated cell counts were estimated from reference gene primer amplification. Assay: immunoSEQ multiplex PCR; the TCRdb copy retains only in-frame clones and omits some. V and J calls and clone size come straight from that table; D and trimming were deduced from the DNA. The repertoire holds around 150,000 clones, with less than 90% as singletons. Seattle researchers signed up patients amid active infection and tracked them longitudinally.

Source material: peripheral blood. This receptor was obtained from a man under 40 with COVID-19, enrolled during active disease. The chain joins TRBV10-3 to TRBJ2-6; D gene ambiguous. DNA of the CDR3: TGTGCCATCAGCCGCTCTGGGGCCAACGTCCTGACTTTC. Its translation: CAISRSGANVLTF.